These 13 T cell receptor beta chains share one sample of origin, sequenced in a study of cytomegalovirus exposure and HLA in healthy donors. Both 60 Vbeta primers and 13 Jbeta primers went into the PCR. Produced via immunoSEQ multiplex PCR; TCRdb's table is partial and in-frame only. The table includes 50,000 to 65,000 clones, approximately 86% detected once. The specimen was PBMCs. These receptors all stem from a woman aged 18 to 35 in good health and CMV-seronegative.

The chain combines TRBV6-4 with TRBJ2-7, with unresolved D. Between the trimmed V and J ends, which lost 6 bases and 6 bases, there was a span of 12 bases. CDR3 length: 12 amino acids. CDR1 and CDR2 (germline): MRHNA, SNTAGT. The CDR3 sequence is CASRNARTEQYF. In DNA, the CDR3 is TGTGCCAGCAGGAATGCCAGAACCGAGCAGTACTTC.

J is TRBJ2-7 and V is TRBV28; possible D gene TRBD2, 6 bases. Between the trimmed V and J ends, which lost 8 bases and 6 bases, there was a span of 17 bases. The CDR3 consists of 13 residues. CDR1 and CDR2 from the germline V gene are MDHEN and SYDVKM. The CDR3 reads CASAGGKGGEQYF. The CDR3 nucleotides are TGTGCCAGCGCTGGGGGGAAAGGAGGCGAGCAGTACTTC.

This chain joins TRBV10-3 and TRBJ2-3; 7 nucleotides match TRBD2. CDR3 size: 13 residues. The junction had 1 base not matched to a gene; V was cut back by 6 bases and J by 1 base. In germline, CDR1 is ENHRY, CDR2 SYGVKD. CDR3 amino acids: CAIRREGTDTQYF. The CDR3 DNA is TGTGCCATCAGACGGGAGGGCACAGATACGCAGTATTTT.

As regards this clone: Given the absence of the conserved phenylalanine or tryptophan at the CDR3 end, a read error is likely. No DNA is shown, since the ends of the CDR3 on it are uncertain; the CDR3 is the one TCRdb lists. The rearrangement uses TRBV11-3 and TRBJ1-1; whether TRBD1, the table's D call, matches the DNA was not checked. From its first to its last residue, the CDR3 has 9 amino acids. Germline lookup yields CDR1 SGHNT and CDR2 YENEEA. This chain's CDR3 is CASSPGQTL.

The chain links TRBV27 to TRBJ2-3, with no clear D. CDR1 MNHEY and CDR2 SMNVEV come from the germline V gene (reference sequence). Trimming left V 6 bases short and J 0 bases short, with 4 bases between. CDR3 length equals 12 residues. This CDR3 reads CASRASTDTQYF. In DNA, the CDR3 is TGTGCCAGCAGAGCTAGCACAGATACGCAGTATTTT.

This rearrangement joins TRBV27 to TRBJ2-2; 7 positions match TRBD1. This CDR3 is built from 13 residues. Unmatched junction bases numbered 2, after V lost 10 bases and J lost 0 bases. Germline loops: CDR1 MNHEY, CDR2 SMNVEV (reference sequence). CDR3: CATGTANTGELFF. The CDR3 coding sequence is TGTGCCACCGGGACAGCGAACACCGGGGAGCTGTTTTTT.

The chain links TRBV5-4 to TRBJ2-1; 11 bases fit TRBD2. CDR1 is SGHNT, CDR2 YYREEE, per germline (reference sequence). This CDR3 is built from 15 residues. Trimming cost V 5 bases and J 9 bases; bases outside gene matches: 10. The chain's CDR3 is CASSSRSGRVGEQFF. CDR3 nucleotide sequence: TGTGCCAGCAGTTCCCGTAGCGGGAGGGTTGGTGAGCAGTTCTTC.

The chain combines TRBV18 with TRBJ1-2, with D possibly matching TRBD1 (6 bases). V was clipped by 3 bases and J by 4 bases, with 15 bases between them. The CDR3 sequence is 15 residues long. Germline values: CDR1 KGHSH, CDR2 LQKENI. The CDR3 DNA follows: TGTGCCAGCTCACCTTCAACAGGGTACGGCTATGGCTACACCTTC. This gives the protein CASSPSTGYGYGYTF.

The chain joins TRBV6-5 to TRBJ1-2, with 8 nucleotides matching TRBD1. The length of the CDR3 is 14 residues. The germline gives CDR1 MNHEY, CDR2 SVGAGI. Germline trimming cut 6 bases from V and 4 bases from J; bases unmatched to any gene: 7. The CDR3 sequence is CASSPDRAGYGYTF. CDR3 bases: TGTGCCAGCAGCCCGGACAGGGCCGGCTATGGCTACACCTTC.

This sequence joins TRBV5-6 and TRBJ1-1; D is unclear. The CDR3 runs to 15 residues. Germline values: CDR1 SGHDT, CDR2 YYEEEE. The ends were cut back, 0 bases at V and 0 bases at J, with 9 bases in the middle. The CDR3 protein is CASSLVLMLNTEAFF. The CDR3 DNA follows: TGTGCCAGCAGCTTGGTACTCATGCTGAACACTGAAGCTTTCTTT.

This clone has only a few counts. CDR3 protein: CASSPINQPQHF. In DNA, the CDR3 is TGTGCCAGCAGCCCAATCAATCAGCCCCAGCATTTT. The rearrangement links TRBV7-9 to TRBJ1-5; D not resolved. The CDR3 extends over 12 amino acids. The V end was cut by 5 bases, the J end by 3 bases, with 5 bases between. In germline, CDR1 is SEHNR, CDR2 FQNEAQ (reference sequence).

V and J are TRBV6-4 and TRBJ2-2, with no clear D. The V gene's germline CDR1 is MRHNA and CDR2 SNTAGT. Deletions cut 0 bases from V and 3 bases from J, with 5 bases between. This CDR3 contains 14 residues. The CDR3 DNA reads TGTGCCAGCAGTGACTCGGCGGACACCGGGGAGCTGTTTTTT. Amino acids: CASSDSADTGELFF.

The rearrangement joins TRBV6-1 to TRBJ1-1, with 11 bases lining up with TRBD1. Trimming at V came to 4 bases and at J to 0 bases, leaving 7 bases not matched to a gene. The CDR3 sequence is 17 residues long. CDR1 and CDR2 (germline): MNHNS, SASEGT. CDR3 residues: CASSGWGQGVVNTEAFF. CDR3 coding DNA: TGTGCCAGCAGTGGTTGGGGACAGGGGGTGGTGAACACTGAAGCTTTCTTT.